The 32 T cell receptor beta chains reported below all come from one sample, sequenced in a study of ipilimumab plus nivolumab after autologous stem cell transplantation. Assay: immunoSEQ multiplex PCR; the TCRdb copy retains only in-frame clones and omits some. This table has roughly 12,000 clones, about 77% appearing once. Sample: PBMCs, taken in a trial of ipilimumab plus nivolumab as post-transplant consolidation. These receptors were collected from a male donor with multiple myeloma.

This clone was seen more than once but under ten times. The chain combines TRBV11-2 with TRBJ2-7; no clear D gene. Per the germline V gene, CDR1 is SGHAT and CDR2 is FQNNGV. The CDR3 spans 11 residues. The V and J ends lost 1 base and 3 bases respectively, with 1 base between them. The chain's CDR3 is CASSLVYEQYF. The CDR3 nucleotides are TGTGCCAGCAGCTTAGTCTACGAGCAGTACTTC.

CDR3 in amino acids: CASSATGELGETQYF. In nucleotides, the CDR3 is TGTGCCAGCAGCGCCACCGGGGAGTTAGGAGAGACCCAGTACTTC. The chain joins TRBV9 to TRBJ2-5; tentative D call: TRBD2 (5 bases). Deletions cut 3 bases from V and 4 bases from J, with 16 bases between. The length of the CDR3 is 15 residues. CDR1 is SGDLS and CDR2 is YYNGEE in the germline V gene. Supplemented by reference TRBV9 and TRBJ2-5, the full variable domain reads DSGVTQTPKHLITATGQRVTLRCSPRSGDLSVYWYQQSLDQGLQFLIQYYNGEERAKGNILERFSAQQFPDLHSELNLSSLELGDSALYFCASSATGELGETQYFGPGTRLLVL.

The V and J genes are TRBV9 and TRBJ2-1; D remains unclear. Germline V gene lookup returns CDR1 SGDLS and CDR2 YYNGEE. The CDR3 spans 14 residues. V lost 0 bases and J 9 bases, leaving 13 bases between the germline ends. The CDR3 loop is CASSVVLGNSEQFF. CDR3 nucleotides: TGTGCCAGCAGCGTAGTTCTGGGGAACTCTGAGCAGTTCTTC.

This clone has a handful of counts. V gene TRBV15 combines with J gene TRBJ2-5; 7 positions agree with TRBD2. The V segment lost 1 base and the J segment 5 bases; nucleotides outside the gene matches: 10. Looked up from germline, CDR1 is LNHNV and CDR2 is YYDKDF (reference sequence). The CDR3 covers 16 residues. CDR3 sequence: CATSRGLGGSGETQYF. The CDR3 DNA sequence: TGTGCCACCAGCAGAGGATTGGGGGGGTCCGGGGAGACCCAGTACTTC.

The chain has TRBV30 and TRBJ1-6, with D tentatively TRBD1 (5 bases). Germline-derived CDR1 and CDR2 are GTSNPN and SVGIG (reference sequence). The CDR3 runs 16 residues. The germline V and J ends were trimmed by 1 base and 0 bases, with 10 bases remaining between them. The CDR3: CAWSGGLSSYNSPLHF. DNA of the CDR3: TGTGCCTGGAGTGGGGGGTTAAGCTCCTATAATTCACCCCTCCACTTT.

This sequence joins TRBV7-3 and TRBJ1-1; a weak D match, TRBD1 (6 bases). V gave up 2 bases and J gave up 0 bases, with 13 bases separating them. Germline V lookup: CDR1 SGHTA, CDR2 FQGTGA. The CDR3 has 16 amino acids. The CDR3 region has the DNA TGTGCCAGCAGCTTAGAACGGGGGGCAATGAACACTGAAGCTTTCTTT. This sequence encodes CASSLERGAMNTEAFF.

V gene TRBV5-3 combines with J gene TRBJ2-5; TRBD1 matches 9 bases. The DNA end is a closer match to TRBJ2-7, so the J assignment may be wrong. TRBV5-3 is assigned to the ORF class and has an uncertain function. This CDR3 spans 16 amino acids. The CDR3 here is CARSLRGDRGATEQYF. The DNA of the CDR3 is TGTGCCAGAAGCTTGCGGGGTGACAGGGGGGCGACCGAGCAGTACTTC.

V usage is TRBV5-1 and J usage is TRBJ2-3, with TRBD2 matching 12 bases. Germline loops: CDR1 SGHRS, CDR2 YFSETQ. Germline trimming cut 5 bases from V and 3 bases from J; bases unmatched to any gene: 4. CDR3 length: 15 amino acids. CDR3 DNA sequence: TGCGCCAGCAGAGCGGGACTAGCGGGTACAGATACGCAGTATTTT. Its translation is CASRAGLAGTDTQYF.

This chain connects TRBV19 to TRBJ2-3, with D unresolved. The CDR3 consists of 16 residues. CDR1 is LNHDA, CDR2 SQIVND, per germline (reference sequence). Trimming cost V 3 bases and J 1 base, with 14 bases left between them. CDR3 in amino acids: CASSILVGTRTDTQYF. CDR3 in DNA: TGTGCCAGTAGTATCTTAGTGGGCACCCGCACAGATACGCAGTATTTT.

The J gene is TRBJ2-3, the V gene TRBV7-6; D gene unclear. Trimming shortened V by 2 bases and J by 8 bases, and 17 bases separated the two germline ends. The CDR3 spans 15 residues. Germline V gene data show CDR1 as SGHVS and CDR2 as FNYEAQ. CDR3: CASSLLATTLGTQYF. DNA for the CDR3: TGTGCCAGCAGCTTATTGGCCACGACTCTGGGTACGCAGTATTTT.

This rearrangement joins TRBV11-2 to TRBJ2-5; no clear D gene. There are 14 residues in the CDR3. Germline CDR1 and CDR2: SGHAT and FQNNGV. Trimming pared 1 base from V and 1 base from J, leaving 7 bases between. The CDR3 loop is CASSLGASQETQYF. The CDR3 bases are TGTGCCAGCAGCTTAGGTGCCAGCCAAGAGACCCAGTACTTC.

The chain is built from TRBV30 and TRBJ1-2; the match to TRBD1 covers 9 bases. The CDR3 loop spans 16 amino acids. The V gene end was trimmed by 0 bases and the J gene end by 8 bases; junction bases not matched to a gene: 13. Per the germline V gene, CDR1 is GTSNPN and CDR2 is SVGIG (reference sequence). CDR3 in DNA: TGTGCCTGGAGTGTATGGGACAGGGTCGTTTTCTGGGGCTACACCTTC. It yields the protein CAWSVWDRVVFWGYTF.

This chain uses TRBV1 with TRBJ2-3; whether TRBD2, the table's D call, matches the DNA was not checked. TRBV1 is deemed a pseudogene. This CDR3 spans 16 amino acids. The CDR3 spells CTSSPRVFIHTDTQYF. CDR3 DNA sequence: TGCACCAGCAGCCCCCGGGTCTTTATCCACACAGATACGCAGTATTTT.

V usage is TRBV7-9 and J usage is TRBJ1-3; TRBD1 matches at 7 bases. V gave up 5 bases and J gave up 7 bases; unmatched junction bases: 8. The length of the CDR3 is 14 residues. CDR1 is SEHNR and CDR2 is FQNEAQ in the germline V gene (reference sequence). The CDR3 DNA reads as TGTGCCAGCAGCGAAAAAACAGGGGTGAACACCATATATTTT. Its protein product is CASSEKTGVNTIYF.

The CDR3 loop is CASSPFQGLLYNEQFF. The CDR3 region has the DNA TGTGCCAGCAGCCCCTTCCAGGGGCTTCTGTACAATGAGCAGTTCTTC. This rearrangement joins TRBV27 to TRBJ2-1, with D maybe TRBD1 (6 bases). The CDR3 is 16 amino acids. Deletions cut 6 bases from V and 4 bases from J, with 19 bases between. The germline V gene encodes CDR1 MNHEY and CDR2 SMNVEV (reference sequence).

The chain recombines TRBV29-1 with TRBJ2-3; 9 nucleotides align to TRBD2. V was pared by 2 bases and J by 5 bases, with 11 bases of the junction left unmatched. The CDR3 contains 16 residues. Germline V gene lookup returns CDR1 SQVTM and CDR2 ANQGSEA. This CDR3 is CSVENSEGLALDTQYF. CDR3 in DNA: TGCAGCGTTGAAAACTCAGAGGGACTAGCCCTAGATACGCAGTATTTT.

The J gene is TRBJ1-6, the V gene TRBV10-3; 7 nucleotides align to TRBD1. Germline-derived CDR1 and CDR2 are ENHRY and SYGVKD. Unmatched junction bases numbered 3, after V lost 3 bases and J lost 7 bases. This CDR3 contains 14 residues. CDR3 region: CAISDRQGNSPLHF. CDR3 nucleotides: TGTGCCATCAGTGACCGACAGGGAAATTCACCCCTCCACTTT.

To note about this clone: A junction end diverges from the germline sequence, so it may reflect a read error. This chain joins TRBV7-9 and TRBJ2-7, with D possibly called TRBD1 or TRBD2 (5 bases each). Germline lookup yields CDR1 SEHNR and CDR2 FQNEAQ (reference sequence). This CDR3 region has 17 residues. In DNA form, the CDR3 reads TGTGCCAGCAGCCTAGCACCGGAGTCCCTGGGGCTCTACGAGCAGTACTTC. This sequence encodes CASSLAPESLGLYEQYF.

The genes are TRBV6-5 and TRBJ2-7; D is unresolved. CDR3 size: 14 residues. V dropped 6 bases and J dropped 3 bases, with 15 bases sitting between them. Germline V gene lookup returns CDR1 MNHEY and CDR2 SVGAGI. CDR3 residues: CASSLAATYYEQYF. In nucleotides, the CDR3 is TGTGCCAGCAGCCTCGCGGCCACTTACTACGAGCAGTACTTC.

The V call is TRBV5-1, the J call TRBJ2-4; D is tentatively TRBD1 or TRBD2 (5 bases each). CDR1 is SGHRS and CDR2 is YFSETQ in the germline V gene. V gave up 4 bases and J gave up 0 bases, with 14 bases separating them. This CDR3 region has 16 residues. CDR3 amino acids: CASSPRPGQAKNIQYF. DNA of the CDR3: TGCGCCAGCAGCCCCCGTCCGGGGCAAGCCAAAAACATTCAGTACTTC.

This chain links TRBV19 with TRBJ1-3; D unclear. The CDR3 runs to 15 residues. V was clipped by 6 bases and J by 0 bases, with 12 bases between them. The germline CDR1 and CDR2 sequences are LNHDA and SQIVND (reference sequence). The CDR3 is CASRGRRSSGNTIYF. The CDR3 bases are TGTGCCAGTAGGGGCCGCAGGAGCTCTGGAAACACCATATATTTT.

This clone was observed once. V is TRBV4-1 and J is TRBJ1-4, with D tentatively TRBD1 (6 bases). There are 15 residues in the CDR3. Deletions cut 3 bases from V and 7 bases from J, with 15 bases between. Germline CDR1 reads MGHRA; CDR2 reads YSYEKL. The CDR3 coding sequence is TGCGCCAGCAGCCAGTTTGTCCGGGGGCTTGAAAAACTGTTTTTT. This sequence encodes CASSQFVRGLEKLFF.

V and J are TRBV27 and TRBJ1-1; TRBD1 matches at 7 bases. CDR1 is MNHEY, CDR2 SMNVEV, per germline (reference sequence). The trim removed 0 bases at V and 8 bases at J, leaving 9 bases unmatched. The CDR3 runs 15 residues. CDR3 DNA: TGTGCCAGCAGTTTATCTTGGCTCGACAGGGCGGAAGCTTTCTTT. Amino acid sequence: CASSLSWLDRAEAFF.

The chain uses TRBV23-1 and TRBJ1-2; 7 positions agree with TRBD1. TRBV23-1 is placed among ORFs of uncertain function. This CDR3 has 16 amino acids. Unmatched junction bases numbered 14, after V lost 3 bases and J lost 7 bases. This CDR3 is CASSQMRQGVFSGYTF. In nucleotides, the CDR3 is TGCGCCAGCAGTCAGATGAGGCAGGGGGTGTTCTCTGGCTACACCTTC.

The chain uses TRBV11-2 and TRBJ2-2; D is possibly TRBD2 (6 bases). Germline CDR1 reads SGHAT; CDR2 reads FQNNGV. The CDR3 spans 15 residues. V lost 1 base and J lost 4, with 10 bases in between. The DNA of the CDR3 is TGTGCCAGCAGCTTAGGACTAGGCTTCACCGGGGAGCTGTTTTTT. Translation gives CASSLGLGFTGELFF. The full variable domain, with the rest looked up from reference TRBV11-2 and TRBJ2-2, is EAGVAQSPRYKIIEKRQSVAFWCNPISGHATLYWYQQILGQGPKLLIQFQNNGVVDDSQLPKDRFSAERLKGVDSTLKIQPAKLEDSAVYLCASSLGLGFTGELFFGEGSRLTVL.

Concerning this clone itself: Other DNA sequences in the sample encode the same CDR3. The V call is TRBV27, the J call TRBJ2-6; D gene unclear. The CDR3 is 13 residues long. Germline V gene sequence: CDR1 MNHEY, CDR2 SMNVEV (reference sequence). The V end lost 0 bases, the J end lost 4 bases, and 1 base lay between the germline ends. CDR3 bases: TGTGCCAGCAGTTTATCCGGGGCCAACGTCCTGACTTTC. This encodes CASSLSGANVLTF.

CDR3 nucleotides: TGTGCCAGCAGGAGCACACCGAGCTCCTACGAGCAGTACTTC. It codes for CASRSTPSSYEQYF. The V and J genes are TRBV2 and TRBJ2-7; D gene ambiguous. Germline V lookup: CDR1 SNHLY, CDR2 FYNNEI. The CDR3 is 14 residues long. Trimming removed 6 bases at V and 0 bases at J, with 12 bases between.

The genes are TRBV11-3 and TRBJ2-7; D possibly corresponds to TRBD2 (6 bases). CDR1 and CDR2 (germline): SGHNT, YENEEA. CDR3 length: 12 residues. Trimming stripped 4 bases from V and 3 bases from J, with 7 bases between. The CDR3 loop reads CASSSGVYEQYF. The CDR3 bases are TGTGCCAGCAGCTCGGGAGTCTACGAGCAGTACTTC.

The chain couples TRBV23-1 to TRBJ1-5; TRBD1 might be the D (6 bases). TRBV23-1 is noted as an ORF with a role that remains uncertain. The CDR3 sequence is 17 residues long. V was clipped by 1 base and J by 5 bases, with 18 bases between them. The CDR3 sequence: CASSQYQGPFPYQPQHF. Here the CDR3 DNA reads TGCGCCAGCAGTCAATATCAGGGGCCGTTCCCTTATCAGCCCCAGCATTTT.

On this clone itself: A much larger clone sits a single nucleotide away, making a read error possible. The chain combines TRBV4-2 with TRBJ1-1; D unclear. The CDR3 has 14 residues. Germline V CDR1 and CDR2: LGHNA, YNFKEQ. Trimming shortened V by 6 bases and J by 1 base, and 12 bases separated the two germline ends. CDR3 protein: CASSFSAGNTEAFF. For the CDR3, the DNA is TGTGCCAGCAGTTTTTCAGCGGGGAACACTGAAGCTTTCTTT.

V and J are TRBV12-2 and TRBJ2-1; the table calls TRBD1, which could not be checked here. TRBV12-2 is recorded as a pseudogene. CDR3 length: 17 amino acids. This CDR3 reads CASRGRQDELPYNEQFF. The CDR3 nucleotides are TGTGCAAGTCGCGGCCGACAGGACGAACTTCCCTACAATGAGCAGTTCTTC.

The CDR3 reads CASMGPTYGYTF. Here the CDR3 DNA reads TGTGCCAGCATGGGGCCCACTTATGGCTACACCTTC. The rearrangement joins TRBV6-1 to TRBJ1-2, with D tentatively TRBD1 (5 bases). Germline V lookup: CDR1 MNHNS, CDR2 SASEGT. The length of the CDR3 is 12 residues. V was trimmed by 7 bases and J by 5 bases, leaving 11 bases between them.